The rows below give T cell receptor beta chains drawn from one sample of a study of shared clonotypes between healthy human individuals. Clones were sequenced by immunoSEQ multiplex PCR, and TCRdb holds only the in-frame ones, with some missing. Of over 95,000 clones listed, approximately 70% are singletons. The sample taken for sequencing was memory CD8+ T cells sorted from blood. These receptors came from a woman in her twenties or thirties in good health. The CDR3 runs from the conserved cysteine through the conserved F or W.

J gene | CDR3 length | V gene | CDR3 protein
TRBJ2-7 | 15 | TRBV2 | CASSEAVGTAREQYF
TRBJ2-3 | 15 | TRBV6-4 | CASSDSISGAHTQYF
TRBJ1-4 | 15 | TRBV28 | CASSLTGGEVEKLFF
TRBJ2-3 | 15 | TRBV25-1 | CASSNAGGLADTQYF
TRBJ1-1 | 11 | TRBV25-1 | CASATGFEAFF
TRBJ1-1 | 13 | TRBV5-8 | CASSLGSRTEAFF
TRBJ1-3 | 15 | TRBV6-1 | CASSEAWTGRNTIYF
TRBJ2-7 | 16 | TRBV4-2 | CASSQAPGSSLYEQYF
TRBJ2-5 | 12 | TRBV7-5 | CASSTPGEAQYF
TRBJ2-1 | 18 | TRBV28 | CASSHKTGSSSSYNEQFF
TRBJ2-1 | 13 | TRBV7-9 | CASSFNRGNEQFF
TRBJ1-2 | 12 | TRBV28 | CASSGGGYGYTF
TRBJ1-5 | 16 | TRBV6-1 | CASSELVTGNHQPQHF
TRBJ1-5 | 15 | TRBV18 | CASSPEGQGNQPQHF
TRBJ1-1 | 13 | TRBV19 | CASKDSMNTEAFF
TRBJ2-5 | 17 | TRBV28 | CASRQGRPSGTRETQYF
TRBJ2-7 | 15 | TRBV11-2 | CASSLEFGKTYEQYF
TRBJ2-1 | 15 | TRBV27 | CASSLAGGSLIEQFF
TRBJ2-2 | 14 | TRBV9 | CASSERGNTGELFF
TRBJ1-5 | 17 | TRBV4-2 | CASSQVLWEGADQPQHF
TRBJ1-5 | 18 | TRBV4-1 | CASSQDRTALGGNQPQHF
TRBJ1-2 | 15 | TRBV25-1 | CASSEWKVANYGYTF
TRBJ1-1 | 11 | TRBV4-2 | CASSVDSEAFF
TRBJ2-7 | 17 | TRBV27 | CASSVAVMSGTPYEQYF
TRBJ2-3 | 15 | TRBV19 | CASSFQVSGPDTQYF
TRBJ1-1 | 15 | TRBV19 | CASSTDRPLNTEAFF
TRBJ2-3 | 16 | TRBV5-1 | CASSSGLAGVPDTQYF
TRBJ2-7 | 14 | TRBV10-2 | CASSEPGRVDEQYF
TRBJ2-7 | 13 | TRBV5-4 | CASSFYPNPEQYF
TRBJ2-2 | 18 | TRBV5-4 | CASSFFLPARENTGELFF
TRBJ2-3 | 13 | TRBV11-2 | CASSLVSADTQYF
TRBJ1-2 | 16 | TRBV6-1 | CASSEAGFGGPYGYTF
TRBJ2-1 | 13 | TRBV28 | CASSLGSPHEQFF
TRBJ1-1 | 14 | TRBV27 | CASSSNRVLTEAFF
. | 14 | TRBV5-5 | CASSFVGSPYEQYF
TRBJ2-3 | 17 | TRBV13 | CASSLGLAGRATDTQYF
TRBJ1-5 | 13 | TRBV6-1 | CASSEQRDQPQHF
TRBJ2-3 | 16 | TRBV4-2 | CASSGKRNLVADTQYF
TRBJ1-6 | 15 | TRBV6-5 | CASTQTGSGNSPLHF
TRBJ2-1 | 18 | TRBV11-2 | CASSPGRGLAVSYNEQFF
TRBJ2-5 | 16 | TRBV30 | CAWRETSGRAQETQYF
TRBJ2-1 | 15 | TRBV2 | CASRLAGGPRNEQFF
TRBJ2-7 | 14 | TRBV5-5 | CASSSWSGTYEQYF
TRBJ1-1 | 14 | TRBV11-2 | CASSPMTGNTEAFF
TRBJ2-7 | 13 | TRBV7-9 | CASSLARDSEQYF
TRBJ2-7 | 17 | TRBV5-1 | CASSLGIRTSDSYEQYF
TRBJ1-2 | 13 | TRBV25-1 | CASSEYTGFGYTF
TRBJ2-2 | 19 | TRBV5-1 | CASRLSGLAGGPGTGELFF
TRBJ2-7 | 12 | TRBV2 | CASRITAYEQYF